One sample yielded the 25 T cell receptor beta chains listed below, sequenced in a study of blood T cell repertoires in COVID-19 (dated by TCRdb to 2018 to 2021). Library creation used the immunoSEQ multiplex PCR assay. Not all clones reach the TCRdb copy of this immuneACCESS table, which keeps in-frame sequences only. Checked studies attribute under half of the gap to unresolved V genes and leave the rest unexplained. Across this sample there are under 250,000 clones, with more than 75% seen only once. Jointly, the top ten make up under 2% of the sample. The specimen sequenced was peripheral blood. Receptors originate from a woman aged 60-70 years who had recovered from COVID-19.

This chain uses TRBV24-1 with TRBJ2-4; 8 positions agree with TRBD2. The CDR3 consists of 16 residues. The V segment lost 3 bases and the J segment 3 bases; nucleotides outside the gene matches: 6. Germline V lookup: CDR1 KGHDR, CDR2 SFDVKD. The CDR3 coding sequence is TGTGCCACCAGTGATAATACTAGCGGAAACAAAAACATTCAGTACTTC. It translates to CATSDNTSGNKNIQYF.

The chain links TRBV9 to TRBJ2-7, with 11 bases that match TRBD1. This CDR3 region has 15 residues. Germline CDR1 is SGDLS and CDR2 is YYNGEE. V gave up 1 base and J gave up 3 bases; unmatched junction bases: 3. The CDR3 protein is CASSVLGTGGYEQYF. The DNA for the CDR3 is TGTGCCAGCAGCGTACTGGGGACAGGGGGCTACGAGCAGTACTTC.

The chain uses TRBV7-2 and TRBJ2-7; 7 nucleotides align to TRBD1. CDR1 and CDR2 from the germline V gene are SGHTA and FQGNSA. This CDR3 comprises 13 residues. V shed 2 bases and J 7 bases; nucleotides not matched to a gene: 5. CDR3 DNA sequence: TGTGCCAGCAGCTTACATGGGACAGTTGAGCAGTACTTC. Translation gives CASSLHGTVEQYF.

V usage is TRBV5-1 and J usage is TRBJ2-3, with 7 positions matching TRBD2. V lost 6 bases and J lost 0; bases outside the gene matches: 4. Germline V gene sequence: CDR1 SGHRS, CDR2 YFSETQ. The CDR3 runs to 14 residues. The CDR3 coding sequence is TGCGCCAGCACGGGGGGTGCGAGCACAGATACGCAGTATTTT. Translation gives CASTGGASTDTQYF.

The chain uses TRBV4-2 and TRBJ2-3; 11 bases match TRBD2. The CDR3 extends over 18 amino acids. V dropped 3 bases and J dropped 2; count of bases not matched to a gene: 10. The germline gives CDR1 LGHNA, CDR2 YNFKEQ. CDR3 nucleotides: TGTGCCAGCAGCCACGGGACTAGCGGCGTCCTATCCACAGATACGCAGTATTTT. It yields the protein CASSHGTSGVLSTDTQYF.

Here the CDR3 reads CAISDYGGWEQYF. The DNA for the CDR3 is TGTGCCATCAGTGATTATGGAGGGTGGGAGCAGTACTTC. V and J are TRBV10-3 and TRBJ2-7, with D perhaps TRBD2 (6 bases). Trimming took off 3 bases at V and 7 bases at J, with 13 bases between the two ends. The CDR3 has 13 amino acids. Germline V gives CDR1 ENHRY, CDR2 SYGVKD.

In its sample, this clone was seen a few times. The chain is built from TRBV6-5 and TRBJ1-2; D possibly corresponds to TRBD1 (6 bases). With 6 bases removed from V and 7 bases from J, the gap between germline ends came to 18 bases. Germline CDR1 MNHEY, CDR2 SVGAGI. The CDR3 consists of 14 residues. The CDR3 DNA follows: TGTGCCAGCAGACGAGCAGGGGCGGGCGGTGGCTACACCTTC. As protein: CASRRAGAGGGYTF.

J is TRBJ2-3 and V is TRBV19; 9 nucleotides agree with TRBD2. This CDR3 has 14 residues. The trim removed 6 bases at V and 2 bases at J, leaving 3 bases unmatched. Germline V gene sequence: CDR1 LNHDA, CDR2 SQIVND (reference sequence). The DNA for the CDR3 is TGTGCCAGTAGAGCGGGGGGAAACACAGATACGCAGTATTTT. This encodes CASRAGGNTDTQYF. The full variable domain, completed using reference TRBV19 and TRBJ2-3, is DGGITQSPKYLFRKEGQNVTLSCEQNLNHDAMYWYRQDPGQGLRLIYYSQIVNDFQKGDIAEGYSVSREKKESFPLTVTSAQKNPTAFYLCASRAGGNTDTQYFGPGTRLTVL.

The genes are TRBV5-6 and TRBJ1-3; no firm D call. CDR1 is SGHDT and CDR2 is YYEEEE in the germline V gene. The CDR3 is 14 residues long. V was cut by 5 bases and J by 2 bases, with 11 bases left in between. The CDR3 DNA reads as TGTGCCAGCAGTCATCCCGCGGCTGGAAACACCATATATTTT. This sequence encodes CASSHPAAGNTIYF.

This clone was seen once. The chain couples TRBV5-6 to TRBJ1-2, with TRBD1 identical over 7 bases. This CDR3 has 14 residues. Per germline, CDR1 SGHDT and CDR2 YYEEEE. The ends lost 2 bases at V and 0 bases at J; junction bases unmatched: 1. CDR3 sequence: CASSLQGTNYGYTF. CDR3 in DNA: TGTGCCAGCAGCTTACAGGGGACTAACTATGGCTACACCTTC.

In DNA, the CDR3 is TGCGCCAGCAGCCAAGATCGCGGGGCCTACATCTACGAGCAGTACTTC. It translates to CASSQDRGAYIYEQYF. The V and J genes are TRBV4-1 and TRBJ2-7; a weak D match, TRBD2 (6 bases). This CDR3 spans 16 amino acids. Looked up from germline, CDR1 is MGHRA and CDR2 is YSYEKL. Trimming removed 0 bases at V and 3 bases at J, with 15 bases between.

The J gene is TRBJ1-3, the V gene TRBV7-2, with D maybe TRBD1 (6 bases). Per germline, CDR1 SGHTA and CDR2 FQGNSA. V was shortened by 5 bases and J by 8 bases, with 10 bases between the two germline ends. This CDR3 has 12 residues. In DNA form, the CDR3 reads TGTGCCAGCAGCGCAGGGGATCACACCATATATTTT. Its translation is CASSAGDHTIYF.

In its sample, this clone was seen once. The chain recombines TRBV9 with TRBJ1-2; D might be TRBD1 (6 bases). The CDR3 covers 17 residues. V lost 3 bases and J lost 4, with 22 bases in between. The germline CDR1 and CDR2 sequences are SGDLS and YYNGEE. Written as DNA, the CDR3 is TGTGCCAGCAGCGCCTGGGGCGGGGGGCGACGTGCCTATGGCTACACCTTC. Amino acids: CASSAWGGGRRAYGYTF.

This chain links TRBV5-1 with TRBJ1-3; TRBD1 aligns across 8 bases. Looked up from germline, CDR1 is SGHRS and CDR2 is YFSETQ. With 3 bases clipped from V and 0 bases from J, the junction kept 11 bases outside the gene matches. The CDR3 is 18 amino acids. CDR3 in amino acids: CASSSTPQGASSGNTIYF. DNA of the CDR3: TGCGCCAGCAGCTCAACCCCCCAGGGGGCGAGCTCTGGAAACACCATATATTTT.

Details on this clone: One end of the junction does not line up with germline, which may come from a read error. J is TRBJ2-2 and V is TRBV2, with D tentatively TRBD2 (6 bases). The CDR3 is 14 residues long. Germline-derived CDR1 and CDR2 are SNHLY and FYNNEI. In DNA, the CDR3 is TGTGCCAGCAAACCCCCGGGGGTCACCTGGGAGCTGTTTTTT. Encoded protein: CASKPPGVTWELFF.

This rearrangement joins TRBV5-6 to TRBJ2-7, with a possible D match to TRBD2 (5 bases). Germline CDR1 SGHDT, CDR2 YYEEEE. The germline V and J ends were trimmed by 6 bases and 4 bases, with 14 bases remaining between them. This CDR3 has 13 residues. CDR3 nucleotide sequence: TGTGCCAGCAACCAGCCCCCGGGGTACGAGCAGTACTTC. Translation: CASNQPPGYEQYF.

The chain recombines TRBV5-1 with TRBJ1-5, with TRBD1 matching over 11 bases. V trimming: 2 bases; J trimming: 7 bases; junction bases outside the gene matches: 5. Germline V lookup: CDR1 SGHRS, CDR2 YFSETQ. This CDR3 is built from 15 residues. As DNA, the CDR3 is TGCGCCAGCAGCTTTGGGACAGGGGGTCTCCAGCCCCAGCATTTT. Its translation: CASSFGTGGLQPQHF. Combining the CDR3 with reference TRBV5-1 and TRBJ1-5 gives the whole variable domain KAGVTQTPRYLIKTRGQQVTLSCSPISGHRSVSWYQQTPGQGLQFLFEYFSETQRNKGNFPGRFSGRQFSNSRSEMNVSTLELGDSALYLCASSFGTGGLQPQHFGDGTRLSIL.

The gene calls are TRBV5-4 and TRBJ2-1, with 7 bases matching TRBD1. Per the germline V gene, CDR1 is SGHNT and CDR2 is YYREEE (reference sequence). With V trimmed by 4 bases and J by 8 bases, 6 bases remained unmatched. The CDR3 loop spans 13 amino acids. CDR3 DNA sequence: TGTGCCAGCAGCGGGAACAGGGGCTATGAGCAGTTCTTC. It yields the protein CASSGNRGYEQFF.

The chain links TRBV18 to TRBJ1-2, with 10 bases that match TRBD1. After removal of 3 bases from V and 6 bases from J, the junction contained 7 bases not matched to a gene. Germline CDR1 and CDR2: KGHSH and LQKENI. The CDR3 loop spans 15 amino acids. The CDR3 DNA is TGTGCCAGCTCACCCCTATCCGGGACAGGGGATGGCTACACCTTC. Translated, it gives CASSPLSGTGDGYTF.

The gene calls are TRBV19 and TRBJ2-3; 9 positions match TRBD2. Looked up from germline, CDR1 is LNHDA and CDR2 is SQIVND (reference sequence). V trimming: 6 bases; J trimming: 0 bases; junction bases outside the gene matches: 7. This CDR3 contains 16 residues. The CDR3 protein is CASRGLAGTSTDTQYF. The CDR3 DNA sequence: TGTGCCAGTAGAGGGCTAGCGGGGACTAGCACAGATACGCAGTATTTT.

The chain is built from TRBV2 and TRBJ1-1; 9 bases agree with TRBD1. Trimming removed 7 bases from V and 5 bases from J; junction bases left unmatched: 14. Germline CDR1 reads SNHLY; CDR2 reads FYNNEI. The CDR3 consists of 16 residues. The CDR3 bases are TGTGCCAGCATGACTGGGACAGGGAGAGGGCGAACTGAAGCTTTCTTT. Translated, it gives CASMTGTGRGRTEAFF.

The V call is TRBV7-3, the J call TRBJ1-2; D is unresolved. Trimming cost V 5 bases and J 5 bases, with 27 bases left between them. The CDR3 extends over 18 amino acids. CDR1 is SGHTA and CDR2 is FQGTGA in the germline V gene. CDR3 sequence: CASSLSAGGSTMGYGYTF. The DNA of the CDR3 is TGTGCCAGCAGCCTATCCGCTGGAGGATCAACGATGGGGTATGGCTACACCTTC.

The chain uses TRBV3-1 (or the pseudogene TRBV3-2) and TRBJ2-3, with D perhaps TRBD2 (7 bases). V gave up 4 bases and J gave up 3 bases, with 20 bases separating them. The CDR3 covers 17 residues. Germline CDR1 LGHDT, CDR2 YNNKEL (reference sequence). This CDR3 is CASSPRRGAGPTDTQYF. The CDR3, as DNA: TGTGCCAGCAGCCCGCGTCGGGGGGCGGGTCCAACAGATACGCAGTATTTT.

The rearrangement links TRBV9 to TRBJ1-2; D gene uncertain. Trimming left V 2 bases short and J 4 bases short, with 15 bases between. This CDR3 contains 15 residues. Germline loops: CDR1 SGDLS, CDR2 YYNGEE. CDR3 protein: CASSVAGPEIYGYTF. The CDR3 DNA is TGTGCCAGCAGCGTGGCGGGCCCAGAGATCTATGGCTACACCTTC. Complete variable domain (other parts from reference TRBV9 and TRBJ1-2): DSGVTQTPKHLITATGQRVTLRCSPRSGDLSVYWYQQSLDQGLQFLIQYYNGEERAKGNILERFSAQQFPDLHSELNLSSLELGDSALYFCASSVAGPEIYGYTFGSGTRLTVV.

V gene TRBV19 combines with J gene TRBJ1-2, with 7 positions matching TRBD1. Germline CDR1 and CDR2: LNHDA and SQIVND (reference sequence). The junction had 6 bases not matched to a gene; V was cut back by 3 bases and J by 2 bases. The CDR3 extends over 15 amino acids. The CDR3 DNA reads TGTGCCAGTAGTATTCAGGGACAGCTAAACTATGGCTACACCTTC. Translating it yields CASSIQGQLNYGYTF.